The 16 T cell receptor beta chains listed next were all sequenced from one sample in a study of PD-L1 blockade in urothelial cancer. Noted time point: pretreatment peripheral blood. Profiled with immunoSEQ multiplex PCR; TCRdb holds only in-frame clones, not every one. The data show 87,000 or so clones, 84% seen once. The input for sequencing was PBMCs, taken around atezolizumab (anti-PD-L1) treatment. The receptor set was obtained from a man aged 60-69 years with urothelial cancer.

The chain links TRBV27 to TRBJ2-4; 12 bases match TRBD1. V trimming: 4 bases; J trimming: 7 bases; junction bases outside the gene matches: 5. This CDR3 has 15 amino acids. Germline lookup yields CDR1 MNHEY and CDR2 SMNVEV (reference sequence). The DNA for the CDR3 is TGTGCCAGCAGTTCCCCGGGACAGGGGGCCAACATTCAGTACTTC. It specifies CASSSPGQGANIQYF.

The chain joins TRBV19 to TRBJ2-7, with a possible D match to TRBD1 (6 bases). Per germline, CDR1 LNHDA and CDR2 SQIVND (reference sequence). V dropped 9 bases and J dropped 5 bases, with 14 bases sitting between them. The CDR3 spans 12 residues. In DNA, the CDR3 is TGTGCCAGCTGGGACACCCTGGACGAGCAGTACTTC. It translates to CASWDTLDEQYF.

In this sample, this clone turned up once. The chain combines TRBV7-9 with TRBJ1-1, with unresolved D. The CDR3 contains 11 residues. Germline CDR1 reads SEHNR; CDR2 reads FQNEAQ (reference sequence). The V end was cut by 5 bases, the J end by 5 bases, with 6 bases between. The CDR3 is CASSPQTEAFF. Here the CDR3 DNA reads TGTGCCAGCAGCCCCCAGACTGAAGCTTTCTTT.

The V and J genes are TRBV28 and TRBJ1-2, with TRBD1 as a possible D gene (5 bases). CDR1 and CDR2 (germline): MDHEN, SYDVKM. Deletions cut 4 bases from V and 7 bases from J, with 16 bases between. This CDR3 has 14 amino acids. CDR3: CASSYRRGGGGYTF. For the CDR3, the DNA is TGTGCCAGCAGTTACCGTCGGGGGGGAGGTGGCTACACCTTC.

This chain connects TRBV5-4 to TRBJ1-2, with TRBD1 identical over 9 bases. The germline V gene has CDR1 SGHNT and CDR2 YYREEE (reference sequence). Trimming cost V 5 bases and J 2 bases; bases outside gene matches: 7. The CDR3 has 15 residues. CDR3 sequence: CASSLGTGLNYGYTF. The CDR3 DNA follows: TGTGCCAGCAGTCTCGGGACAGGGCTCAACTATGGCTACACCTTC.

The chain employs TRBV28 and TRBJ1-2, with D perhaps matching TRBD1 (5 bases). CDR3 length: 12 amino acids. Looked up from germline, CDR1 is MDHEN and CDR2 is SYDVKM. Trimming removed 4 bases at V and 5 bases at J, with 8 bases between. The CDR3 coding sequence is TGTGCCAGCAGTTCCAGGGTTTATGGCTACACCTTC. It codes for CASSSRVYGYTF.

This clone was seen once. CDR3 DNA: TGTGCCAGCAGCGTAGGGCTAGCGGGAGGGCTTCGGGCAGATACGCAGTATTTT. As protein: CASSVGLAGGLRADTQYF. This chain uses TRBV9 with TRBJ2-3, with 12 bases matching TRBD2. Germline lookup yields CDR1 SGDLS and CDR2 YYNGEE. V was pared by 0 bases and J by 4 bases, with 9 bases of the junction left unmatched. The CDR3 is 18 amino acids.

The chain is built from TRBV19 and TRBJ2-7; 8 positions match TRBD2. Germline CDR1 LNHDA, CDR2 SQIVND (reference sequence). This CDR3 is built from 14 residues. The ends lost 8 bases at V and 0 bases at J; junction bases unmatched: 6. CDR3 sequence: CASSLSGSSYEQYF. The CDR3 DNA reads TGTGCCAGTTCATTAAGCGGGAGCTCCTACGAGCAGTACTTC.

The chain employs TRBV5-1 and TRBJ2-5; D might be TRBD2 (5 bases). V was trimmed by 0 bases and J by 4 bases, leaving 16 bases between them. The CDR3 is 16 residues long. Per the germline V gene, CDR1 is SGHRS and CDR2 is YFSETQ. This chain's CDR3 is CASSLGVGGLGETQYF. CDR3 nucleotide sequence: TGCGCCAGCAGCTTGGGGGTCGGCGGGTTGGGAGAGACCCAGTACTTC.

V usage is TRBV2 and J usage is TRBJ2-7; 9 bases map to TRBD1. The length of the CDR3 is 16 residues. The germline gives CDR1 SNHLY, CDR2 FYNNEI. J gave up 5 bases and V 7 bases, and 15 bases lay outside the gene matches. The CDR3 is CASTRATGTGSHEQYF. The CDR3 DNA is TGTGCCAGCACCCGGGCTACCGGGACAGGGAGCCACGAGCAGTACTTC.

The chain couples TRBV28 to TRBJ2-1; a possible D gene is TRBD1 (5 bases). Trimming removed 6 bases from V and 5 bases from J, with 14 bases in between. The CDR3 covers 14 residues. CDR1 is MDHEN, CDR2 SYDVKM, per germline. The CDR3 loop reads CASSVVGHDNEQFF. CDR3 coding DNA: TGTGCCAGCAGCGTAGTGGGGCATGACAATGAGCAGTTCTTC.

This clone appeared a few times. The rearrangement links TRBV9 to TRBJ2-1, with TRBD2 identical over 12 bases. This CDR3 has 16 amino acids. Trimming at V came to 4 bases and at J to 5 bases, leaving 7 bases not matched to a gene. CDR1 is SGDLS and CDR2 is YYNGEE in the germline V gene. CDR3 residues: CASSSYPSGGDNEQFF. The CDR3 DNA sequence: TGTGCCAGCAGCTCTTACCCTAGCGGGGGGGACAATGAGCAGTTCTTC. The variable domain in full, completed from reference TRBV9 and TRBJ2-1, reads DSGVTQTPKHLITATGQRVTLRCSPRSGDLSVYWYQQSLDQGLQFLIQYYNGEERAKGNILERFSAQQFPDLHSELNLSSLELGDSALYFCASSSYPSGGDNEQFFGPGTRLTVL.

The rearrangement joins TRBV7-2 to TRBJ2-7; perhaps TRBD2 as D (6 bases). The CDR3 is 14 amino acids. Per germline, CDR1 SGHTA and CDR2 FQGNSA. With 7 bases removed from V and 1 base from J, the gap between germline ends came to 14 bases. The CDR3 sequence: CASKPAGISYEQYF. The CDR3 DNA is TGTGCCAGCAAGCCCGCGGGGATATCCTACGAGCAGTACTTC.

The rearrangement joins TRBV9 to TRBJ2-1; tentative D call: TRBD1 (6 bases). V was clipped by 0 bases and J by 9 bases, with 10 bases between them. This CDR3 comprises 13 residues. CDR1 is SGDLS, CDR2 YYNGEE, per germline. The CDR3 protein is CASSVARGGEQFF. For the CDR3, the DNA is TGTGCCAGCAGCGTAGCGAGAGGGGGTGAGCAGTTCTTC.

V and J are TRBV5-1 and TRBJ1-1; 9 bases map to TRBD1. There are 15 residues in the CDR3. The germline V gene encodes CDR1 SGHRS and CDR2 YFSETQ. The trim removed 1 base at V and 5 bases at J, leaving 6 bases unmatched. Here the CDR3 DNA reads TGCGCCAGCAGCTTGTCCGGACAGGGGCGGACTGAAGCTTTCTTT. Its protein product is CASSLSGQGRTEAFF.

For the CDR3, the DNA is TGTGCCAGCAGCCTCTCTTGGAGGTCGGGTGAGCTGTTTTTT. Its protein is CASSLSWRSGELFF. This sequence joins TRBV14 and TRBJ2-2; possibly TRBD2 for D (5 bases). Germline V gives CDR1 SGHDN, CDR2 FVKESK. V was shortened by 4 bases and J by 11 bases, with 17 bases between the two germline ends. This CDR3 region has 14 residues. Full variable domain (outside the CDR3, taken from reference TRBV14 and TRBJ2-2): EAGVTQFPSHSVIEKGQTVTLRCDPISGHDNLYWYRRVMGKEIKFLLHFVKESKQDESGMPNNRFLAERTGGTYSTLKVQPAELEDSGVYFCASSLSWRSGELFFGEGSRLTVL.